The next 25 T cell receptor beta chains were all read from a single sample in a study of blood T cell repertoires in COVID-19. This table comes from immunoSEQ multiplex PCR, and its TCRdb copy is limited to in-frame clones, with some not included. The table lists around 94,000 clones, more than 75% of them singletons. Sequenced material: peripheral blood. The receptors were gathered from a man aged 60-69 years with active or convalescent COVID-19.

The rearrangement joins TRBV5-4 to TRBJ2-5; 9 bases are shared with TRBD1. V dropped 0 bases and J dropped 5; count of bases not matched to a gene: 2. CDR1 and CDR2 (germline): SGHNT, YYREEE (reference sequence). This CDR3 comprises 14 residues. The CDR3, as DNA: TGTGCCAGCAGCTTGGCCGGGACAGGGGAGACCCAGTACTTC. Translating it yields CASSLAGTGETQYF.

This chain links TRBV6-5 with TRBJ1-2; no firm D call. From germline, CDR1 is MNHEY and CDR2 SVGAGI. The CDR3 contains 14 residues. V lost 6 bases to trimming and J lost 0 bases, with 11 bases between them. This CDR3 is CASSLTGTNYGYTF. The CDR3 bases are TGTGCCAGCAGCCTCACCGGGACTAACTATGGCTACACCTTC.

V usage is TRBV10-3 and J usage is TRBJ2-7, with TRBD1 as a possible D gene (6 bases). The germline CDR1 and CDR2 sequences are ENHRY and SYGVKD. V gave up 8 bases and J gave up 0 bases, with 8 bases separating them. This CDR3 has 12 residues. The CDR3 sequence is CAIGGPSYEQYF. CDR3 bases: TGTGCCATCGGGGGCCCCTCCTACGAGCAGTACTTC.

V usage is TRBV13 and J usage is TRBJ2-7, with 10 bases identical to TRBD2. Trimming removed 4 bases from V and 6 bases from J; junction bases left unmatched: 9. CDR3 size: 15 residues. CDR1 is PRHDT and CDR2 is FYEKMQ in the germline V gene (reference sequence). In DNA, the CDR3 is TGTGCCAGCAGCTCAGAGCGGGAGGGGCCCGCCGAGCAGTACTTC. Residues: CASSSEREGPAEQYF.

The chain joins TRBV12-3 or TRBV12-4 to TRBJ1-1, with D possibly being TRBD1 (6 bases). This CDR3 has 13 residues. Trimming took 5 bases from V and 4 from J, leaving 11 bases between them. CDR3 loop: CASSPQGTTEAFF. CDR3 DNA: TGTGCCAGCAGTCCTCAGGGGACCACTGAAGCTTTCTTT.

The rearrangement uses TRBV21-1 and TRBJ1-6; TRBD1, the table's D call, was not compared with the DNA. TRBV21-1 is given as a pseudogene. The CDR3 loop spans 11 amino acids. For the CDR3, the DNA is TGTGCCAGAGGGACAGTTTCACCCCTCCACTTT. Translating it yields CARGTVSPLHF.

This chain connects TRBV7-2 to TRBJ1-1; no definite D call. CDR3 length equals 16 residues. In germline, CDR1 is SGHTA, CDR2 FQGNSA. V was shortened by 4 bases and J by 0 bases, with 15 bases between the two germline ends. The chain's CDR3 is CASSSRGRVMNTEAFF. The CDR3 region has the DNA TGTGCCAGCAGCTCAAGAGGAAGAGTGATGAACACTGAAGCTTTCTTT.

The rearrangement joins TRBV19 to TRBJ2-5; D gene unclear. The CDR3 has 13 amino acids. Germline values: CDR1 LNHDA, CDR2 SQIVND (reference sequence). V was cut by 4 bases and J by 7 bases, with 13 bases left in between. CDR3 amino acids: CASSTDKIGTQYF. The DNA for the CDR3 is TGTGCCAGTAGTACCGATAAAATCGGGACCCAGTACTTC.

The V gene is TRBV10-2, the J gene TRBJ1-1, with D uncertain. The CDR3 spans 12 residues. Trimming left V 6 bases short and J 3 bases short, with 8 bases between. From germline, CDR1 is WSHSY and CDR2 SAAADI. The CDR3 here is CASRSVYTEAFF. As DNA, the CDR3 is TGCGCCAGCAGATCTGTATACACTGAAGCTTTCTTT.

The V and J genes are TRBV9 and TRBJ1-6; TRBD1 might be the D (6 bases). The CDR3 extends over 15 amino acids. V was cut by 4 bases and J by 7 bases, with 15 bases left in between. Germline CDR1 reads SGDLS; CDR2 reads YYNGEE. CDR3 sequence: CASSTRPGANSPLHF. CDR3 coding DNA: TGTGCCAGCAGCACACGGCCAGGGGCAAATTCACCCCTCCACTTT.

This clone was recorded once. This chain links TRBV19 with TRBJ1-2; TRBD1 matches at 7 bases. The CDR3 totals 16 residues. Germline assignment: CDR1 LNHDA and CDR2 SQIVND (reference sequence). V shed 5 bases and J 1 base; nucleotides not matched to a gene: 10. The CDR3 nucleotides are TGTGCCAGTAGTTCTCCAGTGGGACAGCTTAACTATGGCTACACCTTC. Amino acid sequence: CASSSPVGQLNYGYTF.

The chain has TRBV6-2 or TRBV6-3 and TRBJ1-2; 8 bases map to TRBD1. The junction had 13 bases not matched to a gene; V was cut back by 6 bases and J by 10 bases. Germline-derived CDR1 and CDR2 are MNHEY and SVGEGT. CDR3 length: 14 residues. The CDR3 protein is CASSLALGTGPYTF. The CDR3 DNA reads TGTGCCAGCAGCCTTGCGCTGGGGACAGGACCCTACACCTTC.

There are a few counts of this clone. In nucleotides, the CDR3 is TGTGCCAGCAGCCGCGGAGGACTAGCGGCCCTGAATGAGCAGTTCTTC. Translation: CASSRGGLAALNEQFF. The chain carries TRBV7-9 and TRBJ2-1; 10 bases match TRBD2. The CDR3 is 16 amino acids. Trimming cost V 5 bases and J 7 bases; bases outside gene matches: 11. The germline gives CDR1 SEHNR, CDR2 FQNEAQ (reference sequence).

This clone was seen more than once but under ten times. V is TRBV6-5 and J is TRBJ1-6; a weak D match, TRBD1 (6 bases). CDR1 is MNHEY, CDR2 SVGAGI, per germline. Trimming left V 6 bases short and J 5 bases short, with 8 bases between. CDR3 length equals 13 residues. CDR3: CASRGQHNSPLHF. The CDR3 DNA is TGTGCCAGCAGAGGACAGCATAATTCACCCCTCCACTTT.

The J gene is TRBJ1-3, the V gene TRBV7-5; the D call in the table, TRBD1, was not verified against the DNA. TRBV7-5 is classified as a pseudogene. The CDR3 runs 17 residues. The CDR3 here is CARSSPGQPPSGNTIYF. The CDR3 DNA is TGTGCCAGAAGCTCCCCCGGACAGCCTCCCTCTGGAAACACCATATATTTT.

The gene calls are TRBV19 and TRBJ2-1; 8 bases are shared with TRBD2. The CDR3 extends over 16 amino acids. Losses at the gene ends were 2 bases for V and 6 bases for J; bases not matched to a gene: 9. Germline loops: CDR1 LNHDA, CDR2 SQIVND (reference sequence). CDR3 region: CASSITQREIPNEQFF. The CDR3 DNA reads TGTGCCAGTAGTATAACCCAGCGGGAGATTCCCAATGAGCAGTTCTTC.

The rearrangement joins TRBV5-4 to TRBJ2-1, with D perhaps TRBD1 (6 bases). This CDR3 has 16 amino acids. The V gene's germline CDR1 is SGHNT and CDR2 YYREEE (reference sequence). The ends were cut back, 3 bases at V and 4 bases at J, with 17 bases in the middle. DNA of the CDR3: TGTGCCAGCAGCTCGAGAGGGGGAGTATCTTACAATGAGCAGTTCTTC. Its protein product is CASSSRGGVSYNEQFF.

The chain links TRBV27 to TRBJ2-2, with 9 bases identical to TRBD1. V dropped 8 bases and J dropped 4; count of bases not matched to a gene: 2. Per the germline V gene, CDR1 is MNHEY and CDR2 is SMNVEV (reference sequence). The length of the CDR3 is 13 residues. In DNA, the CDR3 is TGTGCCAGCTCGGACAGGGGCACCGGGGAGCTGTTTTTT. This codes for CASSDRGTGELFF.

The genes are TRBV27 and TRBJ2-1, with 11 nucleotides matching TRBD2. The junction had 3 bases not matched to a gene; V was cut back by 5 bases and J by 0 bases. The CDR3 consists of 16 residues. Germline assignment: CDR1 MNHEY and CDR2 SMNVEV (reference sequence). CDR3 sequence reads: CASSPGTSGSYNEQFF. The CDR3 coding sequence is TGTGCCAGCAGTCCAGGGACTAGCGGCTCCTACAATGAGCAGTTCTTC.

This chain joins TRBV7-9 and TRBJ2-7; 11 bases agree with TRBD2. The germline V gene encodes CDR1 SEHNR and CDR2 FQNEAQ (reference sequence). This CDR3 has 18 residues. V trimming: 3 bases; J trimming: 3 bases; junction bases outside the gene matches: 13. The CDR3 region has the DNA TGTGCCAGCAGCTTGGGTAGCGGGAGGGCTAAACCCTACTACGAGCAGTACGTC. This encodes CASSLGSGRAKPYYEQYV.

This chain links TRBV5-1 with TRBJ2-4; 11 nucleotides line up with TRBD1. In germline, CDR1 is SGHRS, CDR2 YFSETQ. This CDR3 comprises 20 residues. With 3 bases clipped from V and 0 bases from J, the junction kept 14 bases outside the gene matches. The CDR3 here is CASSSRPGTGGGLAKNIQYF. Written as DNA, the CDR3 is TGCGCCAGCAGCTCACGTCCCGGGACAGGGGGAGGGCTAGCCAAAAACATTCAGTACTTC.

The V call is TRBV6-5, the J call TRBJ2-5; D perhaps matches TRBD1 (6 bases). The CDR3 totals 12 residues. From germline, CDR1 is MNHEY and CDR2 SVGAGI. Deletions cut 5 bases from V and 5 bases from J, with 9 bases between. CDR3 coding DNA: TGTGCCAGCAGTCAGGGGAAGGAGACCCAGTACTTC. This translates into CASSQGKETQYF.

The chain joins TRBV6-5 to TRBJ1-1; no reliable D call. The CDR3 contains 12 residues. The ends were cut back, 8 bases at V and 8 bases at J, with 15 bases in the middle. Germline loops: CDR1 MNHEY, CDR2 SVGAGI. DNA of the CDR3: TGTGCCAGCTCCAGAAGAGGAATCGAAGCTTTCTTT. Amino acid sequence: CASSRRGIEAFF.

This clone was recorded a few times. The rearrangement links TRBV28 to TRBJ1-6; a weak D match, TRBD1 (5 bases). The CDR3 runs to 13 residues. V lost 6 bases, J lost 14 bases, and 17 bases lay in between. Per germline, CDR1 MDHEN and CDR2 SYDVKM. The CDR3 region is CASSKRGLGALHF. DNA of the CDR3: TGTGCCAGCAGCAAAAGGGGACTGGGGGCCCTCCACTTT.

The genes are TRBV6-5 and TRBJ2-5, with TRBD1 identical over 7 bases. Germline values: CDR1 MNHEY, CDR2 SVGAGI. The CDR3 consists of 13 residues. The J segment lost 5 bases and the V segment lost 5 bases, leaving 5 bases of the junction unmatched. This chain's CDR3 is CASSPDRSETQYF. DNA of the CDR3: TGTGCCAGCAGTCCGGACAGGTCGGAGACCCAGTACTTC.